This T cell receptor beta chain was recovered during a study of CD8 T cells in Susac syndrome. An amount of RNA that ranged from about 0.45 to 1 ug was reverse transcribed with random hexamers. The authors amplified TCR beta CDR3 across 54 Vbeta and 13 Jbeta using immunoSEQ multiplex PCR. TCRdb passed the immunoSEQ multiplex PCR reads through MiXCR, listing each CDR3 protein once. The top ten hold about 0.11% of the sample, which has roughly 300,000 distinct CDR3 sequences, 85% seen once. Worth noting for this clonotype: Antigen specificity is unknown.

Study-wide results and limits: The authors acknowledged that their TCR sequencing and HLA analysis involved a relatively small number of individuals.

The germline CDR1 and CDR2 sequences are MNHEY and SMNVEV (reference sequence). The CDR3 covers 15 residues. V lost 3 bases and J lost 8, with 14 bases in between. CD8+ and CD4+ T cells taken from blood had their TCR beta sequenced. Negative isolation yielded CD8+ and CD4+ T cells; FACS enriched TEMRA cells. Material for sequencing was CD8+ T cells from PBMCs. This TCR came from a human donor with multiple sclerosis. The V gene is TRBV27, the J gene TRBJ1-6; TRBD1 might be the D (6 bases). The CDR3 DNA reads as TGTGCCAGCAGTTTCGGGGGCCCGGTTTATTCACCCCTCCACTTT. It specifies CASSFGGPVYSPLHF.